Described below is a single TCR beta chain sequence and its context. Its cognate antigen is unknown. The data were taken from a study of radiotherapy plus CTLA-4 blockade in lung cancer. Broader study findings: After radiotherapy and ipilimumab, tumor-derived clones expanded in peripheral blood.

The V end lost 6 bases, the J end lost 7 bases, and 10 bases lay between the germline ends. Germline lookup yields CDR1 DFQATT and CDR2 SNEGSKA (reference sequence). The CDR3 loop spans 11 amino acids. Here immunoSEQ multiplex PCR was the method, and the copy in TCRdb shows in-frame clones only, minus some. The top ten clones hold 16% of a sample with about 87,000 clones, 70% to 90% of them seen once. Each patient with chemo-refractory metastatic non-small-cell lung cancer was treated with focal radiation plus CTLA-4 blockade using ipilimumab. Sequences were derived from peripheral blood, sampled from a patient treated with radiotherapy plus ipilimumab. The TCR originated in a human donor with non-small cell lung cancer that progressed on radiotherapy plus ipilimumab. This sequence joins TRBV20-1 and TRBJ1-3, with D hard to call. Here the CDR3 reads CSASRGNTIYF. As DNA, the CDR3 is TGCAGTGCAAGTAGAGGGAACACCATATATTTT.